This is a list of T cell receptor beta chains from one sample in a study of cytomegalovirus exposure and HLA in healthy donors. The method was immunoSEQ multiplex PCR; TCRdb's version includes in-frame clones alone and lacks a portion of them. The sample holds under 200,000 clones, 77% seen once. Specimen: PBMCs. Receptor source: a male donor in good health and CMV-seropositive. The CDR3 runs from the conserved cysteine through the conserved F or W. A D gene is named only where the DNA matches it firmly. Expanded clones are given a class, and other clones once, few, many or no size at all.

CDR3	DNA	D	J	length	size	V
CASSINGPGRYEQYF	TGTGCCAGTAGTATAAATGGGCCAGGGAGGTACGAGCAGTACTTC	.	TRBJ2-7	15	.	TRBV19
CASTPREGGQETQYF	TGTGCCAGCACCCCCCGCGAGGGAGGCCAAGAGACCCAGTACTTC	.	TRBJ2-5	15	.	TRBV11-1
CASSDGRGNTEAFF	TGTGCCAGCAGTGATGGGAGGGGGAACACTGAAGCTTTCTTT	.	TRBJ1-1	14	few	TRBV2
CASSLVRASGGATTYEQYF	TGTGCCAGCAGCTTAGTGAGGGCTAGCGGGGGGGCAACCACCTACGAGCAGTACTTC	TRBD2	TRBJ2-7	19	.	TRBV7-9
CAWTGSNYGYTF	TGTGCCTGGACAGGGTCGAACTATGGCTACACCTTC	.	TRBJ1-2	12	once	TRBV30
CAAWRGGSDTQYF	TGTGCCGCCTGGCGGGGGGGTTCAGATACGCAGTATTTT	TRBD2	TRBJ2-3	13	.	TRBV2
CASRSQGQGTEKLFF	TGTGCCAGTAGATCACAGGGACAGGGTACCGAAAAACTGTTTTTT	TRBD1	TRBJ1-4	15	once	TRBV19
CASSLTAQQETQYF	TGCGCCAGCAGCTTGACCGCACAGCAAGAGACCCAGTACTTC	.	TRBJ2-5	14	.	TRBV5-1
CASSPGAVSGANVLTF	TGCGCCAGCAGCCCGGGAGCGGTCTCTGGGGCCAACGTCCTGACTTTC	.	TRBJ2-6	16	.	TRBV4-1
CASTENTEAFF	TGTGCCAGTACAGAGAACACTGAAGCTTTCTTT	.	TRBJ1-1	11	few	TRBV2
CASSEGVTWLAGDEQYF	TGTGCCAGCAGTGAGGGAGTAACGTGGCTAGCGGGGGACGAGCAGTACTTC	TRBD2	TRBJ2-7	17	.	TRBV2
CASSLSALSGNTIYF	TGTGCCAGCAGTCTGAGCGCTCTCTCTGGAAACACCATATATTTT	.	TRBJ1-3	15	few	TRBV6-5
CSSSLLTGNTEAFF	TGTTCCAGCAGCCTATTGACGGGGAACACTGAAGCTTTCTTT	.	TRBJ1-1	14	.	TRBV7-9
CASTPLFTRPGSTGELFF	TGTGCCAGTACCCCCCTTTTTACGCGGCCCGGGAGCACCGGGGAGCTGTTTTTT	.	TRBJ2-2	18	.	TRBV19
CSVDDRGTEAFF	TGCAGCGTTGATGACAGGGGTACTGAAGCTTTCTTT	TRBD1	TRBJ1-1	12	.	TRBV29-1
CSVEEVRGQDYEQYF	TGCAGCGTTGAAGAGGTGCGTGGACAGGACTACGAGCAGTACTTC	TRBD1	TRBJ2-7	15	.	TRBV29-1
CASSELSPNYYEQYF	TGTGCCAGCAGTGAACTCTCTCCAAACTACTACGAGCAGTACTTC	.	TRBJ2-7	15	.	TRBV6-1
CASSIRGGLGILNTEAFF	TGTGCCAGTAGTATACGGGGAGGGCTCGGAATCTTGAACACTGAAGCTTTCTTT	.	TRBJ1-1	18	once	TRBV19
CASSIASGGASYEQYF	TGTGCCAGTAGTATTGCTAGCGGGGGGGCGTCCTACGAGCAGTACTTC	TRBD2	TRBJ2-7	16	.	TRBV19
CASIKTVSNYGYTF	TGTGCCAGCATTAAGACAGTCTCTAACTATGGCTACACCTTC	.	TRBJ1-2	14	.	TRBV6-6
CASSYSMRNEAFF	TGTGCCAGCAGTTACTCGATGAGAAACGAAGCTTTCTTT	.	TRBJ1-1	13	.	TRBV6-5
CASSLARGSSTDTQYF	TGTGCCAGCAGCTTGGCGCGGGGGTCTAGCACAGATACGCAGTATTTT	TRBD2	TRBJ2-3	16	few	TRBV5-4
CAWEDTGGVDSPLHF	TGTGCCTGGGAGGATACAGGGGGAGTGGATTCACCCCTCCACTTT	TRBD1	TRBJ1-6	15	.	TRBV30
CAIKGEGELFF	TGTGCCATCAAGGGGGAAGGGGAGCTGTTTTTT	.	TRBJ2-2	11	few	TRBV10-3
CASSSGHLDTQYF	TGTGCCAGTAGCTCGGGACATTTGGATACGCAGTATTTT	.	TRBJ2-3	13	.	TRBV19
CASRRPGLQETQYF	TGTGCCAGCAGACGGCCAGGGCTACAAGAGACCCAGTACTTC	.	TRBJ2-5	14	few	TRBV6-7
CASSYSRGVSNQPQHF	TGTGCCAGCAGTTACTCCAGGGGCGTAAGCAATCAGCCCCAGCATTTT	.	TRBJ1-5	16	.	TRBV6-5
CASSRRDGLGEQYF	TGCGCCAGCAGCCGGCGGGACGGCCTAGGGGAGCAGTACTTC	.	TRBJ2-7	14	.	TRBV5-1
CASSRDRGGNQPQHF	TGTGCCAGCAGCAGAGACAGGGGTGGCAATCAGCCCCAGCATTTT	TRBD1	TRBJ1-5	15	.	TRBV6-1
CASREVGSKPAYEQYF	TGTGCCAGCAGGGAAGTGGGCTCCAAACCTGCCTACGAGCAGTACTTC	.	TRBJ2-7	16	.	TRBV21-1
CASSQGSTVEETQYF	TGTGCCAGCAGCCAAGGTTCGACAGTAGAAGAGACCCAGTACTTC	.	TRBJ2-5	15	.	TRBV4-2
CASSQGTGPDTQYF	TGTGCTAGCAGCCAAGGGACAGGCCCAGATACGCAGTATTTT	TRBD1	TRBJ2-3	14	.	TRBV7-7
CASSSRGGRNTGELFF	TGTGCCAGCAGCTCGCGGGGGGGCCGTAACACCGGGGAGCTGTTTTTT	TRBD2	TRBJ2-2	16	.	TRBV11-3
CASSFPGGTGELFF	TGTGCCAGCAGTTTCCCGGGGGGCACCGGGGAGCTGTTTTTT	TRBD2	TRBJ2-2	14	.	TRBV6-5
CASNTQGRNYGYTF	TGTGCCAGCAACACACAGGGGCGTAATTATGGCTACACCTTC	TRBD1	TRBJ1-2	14	.	TRBV7-2
CASSSGHSSYEQYF	TGTGCCAGCAGCTCGGGACATAGCTCCTACGAGCAGTACTTC	.	TRBJ2-7	14	.	TRBV7-2
CASSDRRDPSSYNEQFF	TGTGCCAGCAGTGATCGGCGGGACCCGAGCTCCTACAATGAGCAGTTCTTC	.	TRBJ2-1	17	.	TRBV9
CASSYVQGLNGELFF	TGTGCCAGCAGTTACGTACAGGGGCTAAACGGGGAGCTGTTTTTT	TRBD1	TRBJ2-2	15	.	TRBV6-5
CASSSQGARNSPLHF	TGTGCCAGCAGCTCGCAGGGGGCGAGGAATTCACCCCTCCACTTT	TRBD1	TRBJ1-6	15	few	TRBV11-2
CASSLAGGSQPQHF	TGCGCCAGCAGCTTGGCCGGAGGGAGTCAGCCCCAGCATTTT	.	TRBJ1-5	14	.	TRBV5-1
CASSLQGTDTEAFF	TGTGCCAGCAGTTTACAAGGGACAGACACTGAAGCTTTCTTT	TRBD1	TRBJ1-1	14	.	TRBV27
CASSPDRGVETQYF	TGTGCCAGCAGCCCGGACAGAGGGGTAGAGACCCAGTACTTC	.	TRBJ2-5	14	.	TRBV5-5
CASSQVLEGRGTDTQYF	TGCGCCAGCAGCCAAGTTTTGGAGGGGAGGGGCACAGATACGCAGTATTTT	TRBD2	TRBJ2-3	17	.	TRBV4-1
CASSGGTGGYQETQYF	TGCGCCAGCAGCGGGGGGACAGGGGGGTACCAAGAGACCCAGTACTTC	TRBD1	TRBJ2-5	16	.	TRBV5-1
CASSLVGGFTDTQYF	TGTGCCAGCAGCTTGGTTGGAGGATTCACAGATACGCAGTATTTT	.	TRBJ2-3	15	few	TRBV5-6
CASSRGTYNEQFF	TGCGCCAGCAGCAGGGGAACCTACAATGAGCAGTTCTTC	.	TRBJ2-1	13	few	TRBV4-3
CASSFPGTVNTEAFF	TGTGCCAGCAGTTTCCCCGGGACAGTGAACACTGAAGCTTTCTTT	TRBD1	TRBJ1-1	15	.	TRBV6-6
CASSSTDQPQHF	TGTGCCAGCAGCTCCACAGATCAGCCCCAGCATTTT	.	TRBJ1-5	12	.	TRBV7-9
CASSYIAASVHEQYF	TGTGCCAGCAGTTACATTGCGGCTAGCGTACACGAGCAGTACTTC	.	TRBJ2-7	15	.	TRBV6-5
CASSSTGIYEQYF	TGTGCCAGCAGTTCGACAGGGATATACGAGCAGTACTTC	TRBD1	TRBJ2-7	13	.	TRBV6-1
CASSLTGGGLGRTGELFF	TGTGCCAGCAGCTTAACAGGGGGTGGACTAGGAAGGACCGGGGAGCTGTTTTTT	.	TRBJ2-2	18	.	TRBV7-3
CASSPREGRGREKLFF	TGTGCCAGCAGCCCCCGTGAGGGCAGGGGTCGGGAAAAACTGTTTTTT	.	TRBJ1-4	16	few	TRBV7-2